This T cell receptor (beta chain) was sequenced in a study of early T cells in non-severe SARS-CoV-2 infection. Study summary: The input, bulk RNA from unsorted whole blood, was sequenced, and chains were unpaired. Study-level findings and limits: Clonotype matching in VDJdb favored anti-spike CD8 responses and did not capture private and CD4 specificities.

The CDR3 length is 16 residues. J was trimmed by 6 bases and V by 3 bases; bases with no gene match: 10. Unique molecular identifiers were affixed to single, distinct cDNA molecules. TCRdb re-called the 5' RACE reads with MiXCR, one entry per CDR3 protein. The sample holds 80,000 or so distinct CDR3 sequences; about an eighth are singletons and the top ten take 3% to 3.5%. A remark on this clonotype: The target antigen is unknown.

The chain recombines TRBV12-3 or TRBV12-4 with TRBJ2-1, with TRBD1 matching 8 bases. The receptor was isolated from an adult who was a healthcare worker with PCR-confirmed SARS-CoV-2 infection or an uninfected control (not recorded which). Sequenced input: whole blood. The CDR3 coding sequence is TGTGCCAGCAGTTTTAGGTTACAGGGGGGTCCCAATGAGCAGTTCTTC. Protein sequence: CASSFRLQGGPNEQFF.